This TCR beta chain appears in the sequencing data of a study of blood T cell repertoires in COVID-19 (dated by TCRdb to the early 2020s). For the wider study: Samples from collaborators originated in the United States, Italy and Spain and spanned both the acute and convalescent phases of COVID-19. Where HLA class I and class II types were available, the types were taken from metadata supplied by the sample provider, not from assay-based typing. The prospective study material was composed of cDNA or gDNA derived from T cells, B-cell-depleted T cells, or PBMCs. The samples were drawn from the first 160 participants of the ongoing ImmuneRACE study and from 950 to 1,500 subjects provided by 6 global collaborators. A de-identified subject ID, COVID-19 status, age in years and sex were almost always included in the sample metadata. The dataset comprised deeply sampled blood TCRbeta repertoires from subjects exposed to, actively infected with, or recovered from COVID-19. A freely available public database, intended as a resource for researchers studying the immune response to SARS-CoV-2, is where the repertoires were released.

The immunoSEQ Assay, a bias-controlled multiplex PCR, was used to amplify TCRbeta CDR3 regions from genomic DNA. The source study handled its data this way. Within the assay, amplification of reference gene primers was used to estimate how many nucleated cells each sample contained. Sequence reads were collapsed and filtered to measure the absolute abundance of every unique TCRbeta CDR3 rearrangement. For each sample, productive Simpson clonality was calculated as the square root of Simpson's diversity index across productive rearrangements. Sourced from immuneACCESS, this table was stored by TCRdb with only in-frame sequences that have V and J called. A share of the clones is absent; for the studies checked, an unresolved V gene accounts for under half, and the remainder has no known explanation. V, J and clone size were drawn from that table, and D and trimming were deduced from the DNA. The sample table contains 350,000 to 550,000 clones; only one count was recorded for around 88% of them. 4.3% of the sample comes from the top ten.

According to the germline V gene (reference sequence), CDR1 reads MNHNY and CDR2 reads SVGAGI. The CDR3 sequence holds 15 residues, the cysteine and phenylalanine included. Left in the record is the CDR3 DNA by itself, 45 bases read in frame from the first base. Trimming removed 1 base from V and 3 bases from J; the gene matches leave 5 bases unexplained. Collaborating institutions collected whole blood in K2EDTA tubes following their own protocols. For TCRbeta analysis, collaborators shipped samples in one of three forms: frozen whole blood, isolated PBMCs, or DNA extracted from either of those sample types. For this clone: Its recognized antigen is unknown. No clone much larger than this one lies a single base away; base qualities are absent.

Results and caveats for the whole study, not just this receptor: Clinical and demographic metadata were provided uncurated, with the amount varying by source and participant.

The sequencing input was peripheral blood. The V gene is TRBV6-6 and the J gene is TRBJ1-2; a stretch of 7 junction bases matches TRBD1. The TCR originated in a woman in her thirties with acute or convalescent COVID-19. Here the CDR3 is given as CASSYFPGTDYGYTF. The bases read TGTGCCAGCAGTTACTTCCCCGGGACAGACTATGGCTACACCTTC.